This T cell receptor beta chain was observed in a study of vaccination effects on CD4 cells after COVID-19. V lost 2 bases and J 3 bases, leaving 26 bases between the germline ends. The CDR3 loop spans 19 amino acids. Sequenced by immunoSEQ multiplex PCR; TCRdb stores in-frame clones only, minus some. Among tens of thousands of clones listed, approximately 70% were seen once. CD4+ T cells were isolated after around 10 days of culture. To note about this clone: The antigen is undetermined.

The material sequenced was CD4+ T cells from PBMCs cultured without peptide, taken before COVID-19 vaccination. The source is a human donor who had a prior SARS-CoV-2 infection. This chain connects TRBV6-7 to TRBJ2-7; D is unresolved. TRBV6-7 is an open reading frame, and its role is uncertain. The DNA for the CDR3 is TGTGCCAGCAGTTACCCTACCCATTTGATCCTACTTCTTCACTACGAGCAGTACTTC. Its translation is CASSYPTHLILLLHYEQYF.